A single T cell receptor beta chain is shown here with its context. TCRdb's table, derived via immunoSEQ multiplex PCR, lists solely in-frame clones and lacks some. The top ten hold 6.9% of the sample, which has roughly 180,000 clones, 75% to 90% seen once. This record comes from a study of T cell responses to AZD1222 COVID-19 vaccine. V dropped 5 bases and J dropped 8 bases, with 10 bases sitting between them. The germline CDR1 and CDR2 sequences are MNHEY and SVGAGI. The CDR3 is 12 amino acids. The clonotype was recovered from an adult in good health. The gene calls are TRBV6-5 and TRBJ1-5; a possible D gene is TRBD1 (5 bases). The sample in question was peripheral blood, obtained on day 0 of AZD1222 vaccination. The CDR3: CASSQAGEPQHF. The CDR3 DNA reads as TGTGCCAGCAGTCAGGCGGGGGAGCCCCAGCATTTT.